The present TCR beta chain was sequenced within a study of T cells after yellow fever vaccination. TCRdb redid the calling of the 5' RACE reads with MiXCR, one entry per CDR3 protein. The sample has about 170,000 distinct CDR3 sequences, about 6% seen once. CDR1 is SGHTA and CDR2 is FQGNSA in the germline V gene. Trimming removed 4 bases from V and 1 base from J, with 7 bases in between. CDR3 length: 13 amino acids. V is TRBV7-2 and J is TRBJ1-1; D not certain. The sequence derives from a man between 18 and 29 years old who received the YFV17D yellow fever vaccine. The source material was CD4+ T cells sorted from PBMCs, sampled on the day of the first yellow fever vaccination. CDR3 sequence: CASSWAKNTEAFF. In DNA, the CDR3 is TGTGCCAGCAGCTGGGCCAAGAACACTGAAGCTTTCTTT.